This T cell receptor (beta chain) came from a study of blood T cell repertoires in COVID-19. About the research overall: PBMCs, B-cell-depleted T cells, or T cells provided the cDNA or gDNA that made up the material.

This CDR3 contains 14 residues. The V and J ends lost 2 bases and 13 bases respectively, with 20 bases between them. Source study methods: From reference gene primer amplification, estimates of nucleated cell counts were derived. Here immunoSEQ multiplex PCR was the method, and the copy in TCRdb shows in-frame clones only, minus some. That table gives V, J and clone size, and the DNA gave D and trimming. The sample contains some 150,000 clones, around four fifths of which appear only once. The V gene is TRBV23-1, the J gene TRBJ1-2; D is unclear. TRBV23-1 is an ORF, with its function uncertain. The origin of this receptor is a woman aged 40-49 years with active or convalescent COVID-19. Sequences were obtained from peripheral blood. This CDR3 reads CASSQIVFGPAGTF. The CDR3 DNA reads as TGCGCCAGCAGTCAAATCGTGTTTGGACCGGCGGGCACCTTC.